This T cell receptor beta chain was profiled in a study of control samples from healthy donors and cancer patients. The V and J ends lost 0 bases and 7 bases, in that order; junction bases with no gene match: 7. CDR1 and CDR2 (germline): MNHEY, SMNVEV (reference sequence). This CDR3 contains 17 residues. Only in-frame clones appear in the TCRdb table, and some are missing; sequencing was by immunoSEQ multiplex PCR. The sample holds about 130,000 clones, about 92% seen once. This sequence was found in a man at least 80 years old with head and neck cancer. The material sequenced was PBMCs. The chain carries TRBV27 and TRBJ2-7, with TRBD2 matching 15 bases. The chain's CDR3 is CASSLSGTSGRIREQYF. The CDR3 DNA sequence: TGTGCCAGCAGTTTATCCGGGACTAGCGGGAGGATAAGGGAGCAGTACTTC.